This entry is about one T cell receptor (beta chain). Assay used: immunoSEQ multiplex PCR; TCRdb lists only in-frame clones, some missing. The sample shows hundreds of thousands of clones, roughly 90% of them seen only once. The data were obtained in a study of blood T cell repertoires in COVID-19. Study as a whole: Samples taken during acute and convalescent COVID-19 were collected in the United States, Italy and Spain.

In germline, CDR1 is SGHNT, CDR2 YYREEE (reference sequence). CDR3 length: 16 amino acids. V was cut by 1 base and J by 0 bases, with 11 bases left in between. Sequenced input: peripheral blood. This sequence was found in a man aged 35-49 years with acute or convalescent COVID-19. The rearrangement uses TRBV5-4 and TRBJ2-1; D may be TRBD2 (6 bases). The CDR3 is CASSLSPGSSYNEQFF. CDR3 coding DNA: TGTGCCAGCAGCTTGAGTCCCGGGAGCTCCTACAATGAGCAGTTCTTC.